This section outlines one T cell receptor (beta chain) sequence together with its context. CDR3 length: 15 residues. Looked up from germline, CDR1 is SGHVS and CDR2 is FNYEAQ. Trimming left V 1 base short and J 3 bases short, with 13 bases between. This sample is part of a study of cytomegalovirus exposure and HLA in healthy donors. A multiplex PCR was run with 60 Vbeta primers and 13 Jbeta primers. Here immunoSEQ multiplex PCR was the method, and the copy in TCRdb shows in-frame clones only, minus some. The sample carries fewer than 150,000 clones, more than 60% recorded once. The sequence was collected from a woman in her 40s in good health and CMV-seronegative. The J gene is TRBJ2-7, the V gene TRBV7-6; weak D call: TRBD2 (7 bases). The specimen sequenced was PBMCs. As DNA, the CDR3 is TGTGCCAGCAGCTTAGGGGCCGGGGGGCTCTACGAGCAGTACTTC. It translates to CASSLGAGGLYEQYF.